These T cell receptor beta chains were read from a single sample in a study of blood T cells in healthy people across ages. TCRdb itself ran the 5' RACE reads through MiXCR, one entry per CDR3 protein. This repertoire shows about 1.4 million distinct CDR3 sequences, 45% to 70% found once; its top ten account for over 5%. The sequenced sample was blood. The receptor source for this set is a man younger than 35 in good health. CDR3s include the opening cysteine and the closing phenylalanine or tryptophan. Fields, in order: V gene, clone size, J gene, D gene, CDR3 protein, CDR3 DNA. The D gene is left open where the match is weak. Clone size is shown for a subset of rows, as once, few, many or a class of expanded clone.

v_gene: TRBV12-3/TRBV12-4; abundance: once; j_gene: TRBJ2-1; d_gene: TRBD2; CDR3aa: CASSLIPGTSGGSEQFF; CDR3nt: TGTGCCAGCAGTTTAATTCCTGGGACTAGCGGGGGGAGTGAGCAGTTCTTC
v_gene: TRBV6-5; abundance: few; j_gene: TRBJ1-1; d_gene: NA; CDR3aa: CASSYSGPSTEAFF; CDR3nt: TGTGCCAGCAGTTACTCGGGGCCGAGCACTGAAGCTTTCTTT
v_gene: TRBV6-6; abundance: NA; j_gene: TRBJ2-5; d_gene: NA; CDR3aa: CASRERPVGETQYF; CDR3nt: TGTGCCAGCAGAGAAAGGCCTGTCGGGGAGACCCAGTACTTC
v_gene: TRBV11-2; abundance: NA; j_gene: TRBJ2-2; d_gene: TRBD2; CDR3aa: CASSANVFGTSRNTGELFF; CDR3nt: TGTGCCAGCAGCGCCAATGTTTTTGGGACTAGCAGAAACACCGGGGAGCTGTTTTTT
v_gene: TRBV2; abundance: few; j_gene: TRBJ2-3; d_gene: NA; CDR3aa: CASAVVGDTQYF; CDR3nt: TGTGCCAGCGCGGTGGTGGGAGATACGCAGTATTTT
v_gene: TRBV12-3/TRBV12-4; abundance: NA; j_gene: TRBJ1-5; d_gene: TRBD1; CDR3aa: CASSLAGRWTGGDQPQHF; CDR3nt: TGTGCCAGCAGTTTAGCGGGGAGGTGGACAGGGGGGGATCAGCCCCAGCATTTT
v_gene: TRBV5-6; abundance: NA; j_gene: TRBJ2-3; d_gene: NA; CDR3aa: CASSFDVSGDTQYF; CDR3nt: TGTGCCAGCAGCTTCGACGTGTCTGGAGATACGCAGTATTTT
v_gene: TRBV20-1; abundance: NA; j_gene: TRBJ2-7; d_gene: NA; CDR3aa: CSGTDSGYEQYF; CDR3nt: TGCAGTGGAACCGATAGCGGCTACGAGCAGTACTTC
v_gene: TRBV27; abundance: NA; j_gene: TRBJ1-1; d_gene: NA; CDR3aa: CASHSPGTEAFF; CDR3nt: TGTGCCAGCCACAGCCCGGGGACTGAAGCTTTCTTT
v_gene: TRBV6-2/TRBV6-3; abundance: NA; j_gene: TRBJ2-7; d_gene: NA; CDR3aa: CASRFLPDSISYEQYF; CDR3nt: TGTGCCAGCAGATTCCTCCCGGACAGCATCTCCTACGAGCAGTACTTC
v_gene: TRBV4-1; abundance: NA; j_gene: TRBJ2-7; d_gene: TRBD1; CDR3aa: CASSQEGQTTYEQYF; CDR3nt: TGCGCCAGCAGCCAAGAGGGACAGACCACCTACGAGCAGTACTTC
v_gene: TRBV29-1; abundance: NA; j_gene: TRBJ2-1; d_gene: TRBD1; CDR3aa: CSVAAGGSYNEQFF; CDR3nt: TGCAGCGTTGCGGCAGGGGGCTCCTACAATGAGCAGTTCTTC
v_gene: TRBV20-1; abundance: NA; j_gene: TRBJ2-7; d_gene: NA; CDR3aa: CSARGLKQGLYEQYF; CDR3nt: TGCAGTGCTAGAGGACTCAAACAGGGACTATACGAGCAGTACTTC
v_gene: TRBV7-9; abundance: NA; j_gene: TRBJ2-7; d_gene: NA; CDR3aa: CASSFRPETPHEQYF; CDR3nt: TGTGCCAGCAGCTTCAGGCCGGAAACCCCCCACGAGCAGTACTTC
v_gene: TRBV4-1; abundance: few; j_gene: TRBJ2-4; d_gene: TRBD1; CDR3aa: CASSQGTGGWQDIQYF; CDR3nt: TGCGCCAGCAGCCAAGGGACAGGGGGTTGGCAGGACATTCAGTACTTC